This is a list of T cell receptor beta chains from one sample in a study of cytomegalovirus exposure and HLA in healthy donors. Profiled with immunoSEQ multiplex PCR; TCRdb holds only in-frame clones, not every one. The table has some 110,000 clones, about 82% seen once; the top ten hold 1.5% to 2.5%. Source material: PBMCs. These receptors originate from a man aged 50 to 59 in good health and CMV-seronegative. The CDR3 runs from the conserved cysteine through the conserved F or W. Each record gives: V gene, D gene, CDR3 length, clone size, J gene, CDR3 protein, CDR3 DNA. A D gene is named only where the DNA matches it firmly. Rows give clone size only sometimes, using once, few, many, or a class for an expanded clone.

TRBV7-2,.,16,.,TRBJ2-4,CASSSQGGKAKNIQYF,TGTGCCAGCAGCTCACAAGGAGGGAAAGCCAAAAACATTCAGTACTTC
TRBV5-4,.,14,.,TRBJ2-1,CASSLNHGDNEQFF,TGTGCCAGCAGCTTAAATCACGGGGACAATGAGCAGTTCTTC
TRBV9,.,14,.,TRBJ2-2,CASSEGGRTGELFF,TGTGCCAGCAGCGAGGGGGGGCGGACCGGGGAGCTGTTTTTT
TRBV5-1,TRBD1,15,.,TRBJ1-1,CASSYRDSRSSEAFF,TGCGCCAGCAGCTATCGGGACAGTCGAAGTAGTGAAGCTTTCTTT
TRBV6-5,.,14,.,TRBJ2-1,CASISGTGYNEQFF,TGTGCCAGCATTTCCGGGACTGGGTACAATGAGCAGTTCTTC
TRBV5-1,.,14,.,TRBJ1-1,CASTLGQSDTEAFF,TGCGCCAGCACCCTCGGACAGTCGGACACTGAAGCTTTCTTT
TRBV6-1,TRBD1,15,.,TRBJ1-1,CASSDQNRGLTEAFF,TGTGCCAGCAGTGACCAAAACAGGGGTTTGACTGAAGCTTTCTTT
TRBV2,.,13,.,TRBJ1-5,CASNVYSNQPQHF,TGTGCCAGCAACGTCTATAGCAATCAGCCCCAGCATTTT
TRBV4-2,.,16,.,TRBJ2-3,CASSQDWSSRTDTQYF,TGTGCCAGCAGCCAAGACTGGAGCTCCCGCACAGATACGCAGTATTTT
TRBV28,.,14,.,TRBJ1-6,CASSVGGARSPLHF,TGTGCCAGCAGTGTGGGGGGGGCCAGGTCACCCCTCCACTTT
TRBV5-5,TRBD1,18,few,TRBJ1-5,CASSLTLQGARGSQPQHF,TGTGCCAGCAGCCTAACTCTACAGGGGGCGAGGGGCAGTCAGCCCCAGCATTTT
TRBV5-1,TRBD1,15,.,TRBJ2-3,CASSGGTGPTDTQYF,TGCGCCAGCAGCGGGGGGACAGGGCCCACAGATACGCAGTATTTT
TRBV5-1,TRBD1,16,.,TRBJ2-5,CASSTTGTGGSETQYF,TGCGCCAGCAGCACCACCGGGACAGGGGGCAGTGAGACCCAGTACTTC
TRBV5-4,.,13,.,TRBJ1-1,CASSLMSNTEAFF,TGTGCCAGCAGCTTGATGAGTAACACTGAAGCTTTCTTT
TRBV30,TRBD1,17,.,TRBJ2-2,CAWSRRQGFANTGELFF,TGTGCCTGGAGTCGCAGACAGGGATTTGCGAACACCGGGGAGCTGTTTTTT
TRBV18,TRBD1,16,few,TRBJ2-1,CASSSNNDRDYNEQFF,TGTGCCAGCTCATCGAATAATGACAGGGATTACAATGAGCAGTTCTTC
TRBV4-3,TRBD1,16,.,TRBJ2-5,CASSQGWDRLGETQYF,TGCGCCAGCAGCCAAGGTTGGGACAGACTCGGCGAGACCCAGTACTTC